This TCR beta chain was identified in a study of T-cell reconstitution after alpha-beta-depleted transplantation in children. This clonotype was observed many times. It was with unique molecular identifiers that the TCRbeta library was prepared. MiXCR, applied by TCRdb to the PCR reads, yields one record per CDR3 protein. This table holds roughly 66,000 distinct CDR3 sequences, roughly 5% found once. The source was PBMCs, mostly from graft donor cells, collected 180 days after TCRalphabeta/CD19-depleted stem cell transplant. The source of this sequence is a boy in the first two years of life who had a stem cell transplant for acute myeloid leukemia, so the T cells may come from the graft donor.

The CDR3 is CASSLTTGGETQYF. CDR3 DNA: TGTGCCAGCAGCTTGACCACGGGGGGAGAGACCCAGTACTTC. This chain uses TRBV7-9 with TRBJ2-5, with 7 nucleotides matching TRBD2. The CDR3 sequence is 14 residues long. Germline lookup yields CDR1 SEHNR and CDR2 FQNEAQ (reference sequence). V gave up 3 bases and J gave up 4 bases; unmatched junction bases: 5. The complete variable domain, with remaining parts taken from reference TRBV7-9 and TRBJ2-5, reads DTGVSQNPRHKITKRGQNVTFRCDPISEHNRLYWYRQTLGQGPEFLTYFQNEAQLEKSRLLSDRFSAERPKGSFSTLEIQRTEQGDSAMYLCASSLTTGGETQYFGPGTRLLVL.